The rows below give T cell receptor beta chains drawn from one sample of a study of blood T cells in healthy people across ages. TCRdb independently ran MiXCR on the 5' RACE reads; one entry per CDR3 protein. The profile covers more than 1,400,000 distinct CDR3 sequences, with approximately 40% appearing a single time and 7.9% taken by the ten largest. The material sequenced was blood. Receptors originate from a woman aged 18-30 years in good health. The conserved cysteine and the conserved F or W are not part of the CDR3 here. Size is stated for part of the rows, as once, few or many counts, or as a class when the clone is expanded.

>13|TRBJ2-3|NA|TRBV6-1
ASRTAGTSTDTQY
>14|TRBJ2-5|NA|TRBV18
ASSPPNKSGQETQY
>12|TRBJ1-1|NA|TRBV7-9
ASSLGDENTEAF
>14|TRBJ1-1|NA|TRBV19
ASMGRGVGSNTEAF
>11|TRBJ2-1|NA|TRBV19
ASTQGPYNEQF
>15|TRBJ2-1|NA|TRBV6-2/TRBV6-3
ASSYRTLVPSYNEQF
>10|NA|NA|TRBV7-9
ASSLEICEQY
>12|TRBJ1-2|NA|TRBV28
ASSINRGAQGYT
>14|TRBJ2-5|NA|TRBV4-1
ASSQFPGEGQETQY
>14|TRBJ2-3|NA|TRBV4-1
ASSPRQTGRTDTQY
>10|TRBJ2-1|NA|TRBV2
ASSWTNNEQF
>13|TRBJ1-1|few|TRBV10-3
AISEGGILNTEAF
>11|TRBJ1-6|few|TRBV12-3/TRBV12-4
ASRLAYNSPLH
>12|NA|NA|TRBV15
ATSRDGGPREQY
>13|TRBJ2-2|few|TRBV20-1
SASRTSGVDGELF